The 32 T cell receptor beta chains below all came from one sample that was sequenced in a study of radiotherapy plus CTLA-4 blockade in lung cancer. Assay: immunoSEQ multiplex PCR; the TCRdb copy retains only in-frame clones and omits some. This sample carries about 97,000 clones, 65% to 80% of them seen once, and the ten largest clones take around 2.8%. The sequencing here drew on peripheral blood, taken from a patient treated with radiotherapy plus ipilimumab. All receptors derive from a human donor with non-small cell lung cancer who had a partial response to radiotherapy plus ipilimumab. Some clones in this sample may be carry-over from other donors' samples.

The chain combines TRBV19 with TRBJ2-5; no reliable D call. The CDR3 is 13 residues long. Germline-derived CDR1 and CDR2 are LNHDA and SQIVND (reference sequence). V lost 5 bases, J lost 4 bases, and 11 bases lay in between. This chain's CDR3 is CASSLSVRETQYF. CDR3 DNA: TGTGCCAGTAGTCTAAGTGTCCGAGAGACCCAGTACTTC.

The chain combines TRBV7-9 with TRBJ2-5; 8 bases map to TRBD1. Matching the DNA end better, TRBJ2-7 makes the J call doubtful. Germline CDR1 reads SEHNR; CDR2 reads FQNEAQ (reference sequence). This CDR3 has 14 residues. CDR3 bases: TGTGCCAGCAGCAATCCCGACAGGGGCCTCGAGCAGTACTTC. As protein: CASSNPDRGLEQYF.

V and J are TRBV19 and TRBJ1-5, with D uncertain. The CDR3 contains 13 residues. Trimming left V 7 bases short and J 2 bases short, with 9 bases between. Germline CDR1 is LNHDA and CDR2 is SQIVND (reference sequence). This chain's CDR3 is CASKNGGNQPQHF. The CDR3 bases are TGTGCCAGTAAGAACGGGGGCAATCAGCCCCAGCATTTT.

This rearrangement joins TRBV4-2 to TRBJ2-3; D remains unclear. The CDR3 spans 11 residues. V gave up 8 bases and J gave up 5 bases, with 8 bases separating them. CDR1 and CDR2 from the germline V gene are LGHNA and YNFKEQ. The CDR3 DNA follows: TGTGCCAGCCGAACCGGAGATACGCAGTATTTT. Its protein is CASRTGDTQYF.

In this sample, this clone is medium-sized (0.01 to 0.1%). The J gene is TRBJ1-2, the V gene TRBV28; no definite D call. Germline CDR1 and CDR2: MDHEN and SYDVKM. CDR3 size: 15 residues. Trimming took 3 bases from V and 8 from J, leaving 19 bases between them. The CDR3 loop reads CASSFRDGGMGGYTF. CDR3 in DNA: TGTGCCAGCAGTTTTAGGGATGGAGGGATGGGGGGCTACACCTTC.

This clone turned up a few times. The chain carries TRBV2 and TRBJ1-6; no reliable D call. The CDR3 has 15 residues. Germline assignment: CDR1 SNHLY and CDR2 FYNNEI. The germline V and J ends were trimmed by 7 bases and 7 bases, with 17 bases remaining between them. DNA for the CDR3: TGTGCCAGCACCCGAAGCCCCAGAGGGAATTCACCCCTCCACTTT. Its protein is CASTRSPRGNSPLHF.

CDR3 DNA: TGTGCCAGCAGACGACAGGGGTATGGCTACACCTTC. Residues: CASRRQGYGYTF. V and J are TRBV6-5 and TRBJ1-2, with 8 bases fitting TRBD1. The germline gives CDR1 MNHEY, CDR2 SVGAGI. This CDR3 region has 12 residues. Losses at the gene ends were 6 bases for V and 5 bases for J; bases not matched to a gene: 2.

The CDR3 DNA follows: TGCAGCGCCCGGGACAGCTACAATGAGCAGTTCTTC. Translating it yields CSARDSYNEQFF. The chain carries TRBV29-1 and TRBJ2-1, with TRBD1 identical over 7 bases. From germline, CDR1 is SQVTM and CDR2 ANQGSEA. The CDR3 is 12 amino acids. The junction had 3 bases not matched to a gene; V was cut back by 7 bases and J by 3 bases.

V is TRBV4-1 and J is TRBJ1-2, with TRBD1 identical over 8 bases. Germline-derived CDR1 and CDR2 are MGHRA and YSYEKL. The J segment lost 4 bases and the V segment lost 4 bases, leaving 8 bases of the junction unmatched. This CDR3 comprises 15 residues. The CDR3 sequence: CASSPQTGAGYGYTF. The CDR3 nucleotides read TGCGCCAGCAGCCCCCAGACAGGGGCAGGCTATGGCTACACCTTC.

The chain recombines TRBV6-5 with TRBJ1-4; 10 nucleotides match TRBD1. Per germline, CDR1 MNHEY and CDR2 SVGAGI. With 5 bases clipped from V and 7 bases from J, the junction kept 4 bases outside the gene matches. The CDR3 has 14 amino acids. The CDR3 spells CASSGDRGREKLFF. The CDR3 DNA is TGTGCCAGCAGTGGGGACAGGGGACGTGAAAAACTGTTTTTT.

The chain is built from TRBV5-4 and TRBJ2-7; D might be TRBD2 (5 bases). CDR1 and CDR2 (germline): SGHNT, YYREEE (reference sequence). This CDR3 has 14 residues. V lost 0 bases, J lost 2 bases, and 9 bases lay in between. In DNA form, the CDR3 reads TGTGCCAGCAGCTTGGAAGCAGCGGCCTACGAGCAGTACTTC. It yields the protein CASSLEAAAYEQYF.

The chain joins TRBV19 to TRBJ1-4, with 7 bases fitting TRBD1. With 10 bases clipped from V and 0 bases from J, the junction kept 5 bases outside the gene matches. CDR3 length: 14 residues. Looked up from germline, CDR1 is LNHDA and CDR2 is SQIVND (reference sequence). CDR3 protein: CATNDRATNEKLFF. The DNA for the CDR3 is TGTGCCACCAACGACAGGGCAACTAATGAAAAACTGTTTTTT.

The CDR3 region is CASRAGGVGVAFF. As DNA, the CDR3 is TGTGCCAGCAGGGCAGGGGGTGTCGGTGTAGCTTTCTTT. This chain connects TRBV9 to TRBJ1-1, with TRBD1 matching 7 bases. After removal of 5 bases from V and 10 bases from J, the junction contained 11 bases not matched to a gene. The CDR3 is 13 residues long. Per germline, CDR1 SGDLS and CDR2 YYNGEE.

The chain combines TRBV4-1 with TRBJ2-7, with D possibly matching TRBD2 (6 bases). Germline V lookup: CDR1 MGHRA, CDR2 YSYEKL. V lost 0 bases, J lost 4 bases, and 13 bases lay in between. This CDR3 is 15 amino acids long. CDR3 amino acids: CASSQEDLSGYEQYF. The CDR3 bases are TGCGCCAGCAGCCAAGAAGACCTAAGCGGGTACGAGCAGTACTTC.

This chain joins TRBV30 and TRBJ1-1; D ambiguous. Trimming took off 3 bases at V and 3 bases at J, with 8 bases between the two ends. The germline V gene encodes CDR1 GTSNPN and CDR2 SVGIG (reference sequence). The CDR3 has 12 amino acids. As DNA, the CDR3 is TGTGCCTGGAGGAGGCTTTACACTGAAGCTTTCTTT. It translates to CAWRRLYTEAFF.

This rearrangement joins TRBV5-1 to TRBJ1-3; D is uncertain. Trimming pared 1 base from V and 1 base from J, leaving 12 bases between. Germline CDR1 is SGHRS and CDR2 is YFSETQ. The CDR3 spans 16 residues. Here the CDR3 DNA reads TGCGCCAGCAGCTTGTCTCTAACAGAATCTGGAAACACCATATATTTT. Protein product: CASSLSLTESGNTIYF. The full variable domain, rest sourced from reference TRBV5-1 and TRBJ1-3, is KAGVTQTPRYLIKTRGQQVTLSCSPISGHRSVSWYQQTPGQGLQFLFEYFSETQRNKGNFPGRFSGRQFSNSRSEMNVSTLELGDSALYLCASSLSLTESGNTIYFGEGSWLTVV.

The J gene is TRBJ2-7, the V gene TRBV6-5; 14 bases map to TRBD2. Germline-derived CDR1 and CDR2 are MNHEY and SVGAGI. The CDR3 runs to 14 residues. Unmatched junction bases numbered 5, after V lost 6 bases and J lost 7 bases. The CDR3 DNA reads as TGTGCCAGCAGGACTAGCGGGAGGGCCGGAGAGCAGTACTTC. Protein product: CASRTSGRAGEQYF.

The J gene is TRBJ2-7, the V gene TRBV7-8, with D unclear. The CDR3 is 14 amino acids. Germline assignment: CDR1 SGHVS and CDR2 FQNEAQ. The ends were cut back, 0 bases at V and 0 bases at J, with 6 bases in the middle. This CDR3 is CASSLAESSYEQYF. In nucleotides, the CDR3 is TGTGCCAGCAGCTTAGCAGAGAGCTCCTACGAGCAGTACTTC.

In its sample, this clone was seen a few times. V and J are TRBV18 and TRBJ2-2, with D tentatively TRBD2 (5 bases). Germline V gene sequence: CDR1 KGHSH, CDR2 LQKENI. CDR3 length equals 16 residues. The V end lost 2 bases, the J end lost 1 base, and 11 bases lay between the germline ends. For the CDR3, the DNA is TGTGCCAGCTCACCAGTCGTAGCGCGGAACACCGGGGAGCTGTTTTTT. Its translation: CASSPVVARNTGELFF.

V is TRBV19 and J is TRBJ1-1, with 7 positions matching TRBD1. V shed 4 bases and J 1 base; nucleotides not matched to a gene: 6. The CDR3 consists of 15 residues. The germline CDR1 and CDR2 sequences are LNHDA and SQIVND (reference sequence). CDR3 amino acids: CASSRWTGTNTEAFF. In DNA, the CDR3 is TGTGCCAGTAGTAGATGGACAGGCACGAACACTGAAGCTTTCTTT.

CDR3 amino acids: CAISILPPGQGKADTQYF. The CDR3 DNA sequence: TGTGCCATCAGCATCTTGCCCCCGGGACAGGGGAAGGCAGATACGCAGTATTTT. This sequence joins TRBV10-3 and TRBJ2-3; 10 nucleotides match TRBD1. Trimming cost V 6 bases and J 4 bases; bases outside gene matches: 16. CDR1 is ENHRY, CDR2 SYGVKD, per germline. CDR3 length: 18 amino acids.

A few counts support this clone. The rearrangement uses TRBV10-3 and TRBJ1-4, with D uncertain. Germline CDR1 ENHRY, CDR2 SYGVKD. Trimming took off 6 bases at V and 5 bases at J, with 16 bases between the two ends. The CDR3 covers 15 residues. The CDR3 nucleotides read TGTGCCATCAGCGCTGGAACCGGGAAGAATGAAAAACTGTTTTTT. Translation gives CAISAGTGKNEKLFF.

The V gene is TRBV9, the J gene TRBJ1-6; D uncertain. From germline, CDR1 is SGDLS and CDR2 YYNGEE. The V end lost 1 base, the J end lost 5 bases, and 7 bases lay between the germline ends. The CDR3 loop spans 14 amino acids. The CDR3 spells CASSVQVDNSPLHF. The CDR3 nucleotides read TGTGCCAGCAGCGTACAGGTGGATAATTCACCCCTCCACTTT.

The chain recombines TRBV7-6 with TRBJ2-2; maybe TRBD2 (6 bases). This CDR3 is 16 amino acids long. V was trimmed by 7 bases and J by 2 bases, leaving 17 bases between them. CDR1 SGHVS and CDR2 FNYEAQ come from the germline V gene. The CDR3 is CASKGLPGVNTGELFF. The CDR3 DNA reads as TGTGCCAGCAAAGGTTTACCGGGAGTTAACACCGGGGAGCTGTTTTTT.

CDR3 DNA sequence: TGTGCCAGCAGTCGACATCGAGGGGGAGCTTTCTTT. Residues: CASSRHRGGAFF. The V and J genes are TRBV2 and TRBJ1-1; D perhaps matches TRBD1 (6 bases). This CDR3 has 12 residues. Per germline, CDR1 SNHLY and CDR2 FYNNEI. V was trimmed by 5 bases and J by 10 bases, leaving 14 bases between them.

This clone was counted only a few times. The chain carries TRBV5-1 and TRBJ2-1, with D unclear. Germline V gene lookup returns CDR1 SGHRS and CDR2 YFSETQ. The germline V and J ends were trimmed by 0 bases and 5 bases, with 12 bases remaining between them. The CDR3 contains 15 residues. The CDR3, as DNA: TGCGCCAGCAGCTTGGGTGTTGACACCCACAATGAGCAGTTCTTC. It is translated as CASSLGVDTHNEQFF.

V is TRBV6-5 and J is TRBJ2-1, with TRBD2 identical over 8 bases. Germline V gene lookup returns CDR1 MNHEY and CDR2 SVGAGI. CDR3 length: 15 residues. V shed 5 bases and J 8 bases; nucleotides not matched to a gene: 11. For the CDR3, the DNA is TGTGCCAGCAGTCCTCCCGGGACTAGGGTCCATGAGCAGTTCTTC. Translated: CASSPPGTRVHEQFF.

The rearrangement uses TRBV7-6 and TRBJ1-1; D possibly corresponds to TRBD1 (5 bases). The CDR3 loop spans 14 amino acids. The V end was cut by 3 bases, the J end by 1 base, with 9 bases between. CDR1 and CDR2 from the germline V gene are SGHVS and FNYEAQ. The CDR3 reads CASSFATGNTEAFF. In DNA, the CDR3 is TGTGCCAGCAGCTTTGCAACAGGGAACACTGAAGCTTTCTTT. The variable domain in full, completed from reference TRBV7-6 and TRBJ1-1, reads GAGVSQSPRYKVTKRGQDVALRCDPISGHVSLYWYRQALGQGPEFLTYFNYEAQQDKSGLPNDRFSAERPEGSISTLTIQRTEQRDSAMYRCASSFATGNTEAFFGQGTRLTVV.

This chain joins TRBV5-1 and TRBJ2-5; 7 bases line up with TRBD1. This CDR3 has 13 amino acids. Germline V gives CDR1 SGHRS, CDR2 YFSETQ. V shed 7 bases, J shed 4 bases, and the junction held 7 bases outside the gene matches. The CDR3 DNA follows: TGCGCCAGCGCTCGGGGACAGCTAGAGACCCAGTACTTC. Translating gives CASARGQLETQYF. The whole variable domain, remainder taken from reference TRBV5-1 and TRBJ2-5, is KAGVTQTPRYLIKTRGQQVTLSCSPISGHRSVSWYQQTPGQGLQFLFEYFSETQRNKGNFPGRFSGRQFSNSRSEMNVSTLELGDSALYLCASARGQLETQYFGPGTRLLVL.

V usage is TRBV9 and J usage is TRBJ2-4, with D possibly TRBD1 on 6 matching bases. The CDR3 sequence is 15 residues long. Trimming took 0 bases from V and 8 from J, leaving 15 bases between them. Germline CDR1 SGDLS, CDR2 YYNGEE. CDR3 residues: CASSVGAGEGDIQYF. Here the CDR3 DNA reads TGTGCCAGCAGCGTAGGGGCAGGGGAAGGGGACATTCAGTACTTC.

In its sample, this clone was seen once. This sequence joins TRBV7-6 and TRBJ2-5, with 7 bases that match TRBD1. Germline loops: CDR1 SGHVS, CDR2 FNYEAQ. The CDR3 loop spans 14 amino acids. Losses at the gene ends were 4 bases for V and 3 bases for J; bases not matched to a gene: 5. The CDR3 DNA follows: TGTGCCAGCAGCTCCACCGGGACAGAAGAGACCCAGTACTTC. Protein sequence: CASSSTGTEETQYF.

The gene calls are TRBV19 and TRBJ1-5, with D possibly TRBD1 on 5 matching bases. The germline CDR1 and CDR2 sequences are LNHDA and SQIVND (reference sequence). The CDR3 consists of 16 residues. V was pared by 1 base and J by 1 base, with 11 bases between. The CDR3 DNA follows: TGTGCCAGTAGTATAGTGGCAGGGAAGAGCAATCAGCCCCAGCATTTT. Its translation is CASSIVAGKSNQPQHF.